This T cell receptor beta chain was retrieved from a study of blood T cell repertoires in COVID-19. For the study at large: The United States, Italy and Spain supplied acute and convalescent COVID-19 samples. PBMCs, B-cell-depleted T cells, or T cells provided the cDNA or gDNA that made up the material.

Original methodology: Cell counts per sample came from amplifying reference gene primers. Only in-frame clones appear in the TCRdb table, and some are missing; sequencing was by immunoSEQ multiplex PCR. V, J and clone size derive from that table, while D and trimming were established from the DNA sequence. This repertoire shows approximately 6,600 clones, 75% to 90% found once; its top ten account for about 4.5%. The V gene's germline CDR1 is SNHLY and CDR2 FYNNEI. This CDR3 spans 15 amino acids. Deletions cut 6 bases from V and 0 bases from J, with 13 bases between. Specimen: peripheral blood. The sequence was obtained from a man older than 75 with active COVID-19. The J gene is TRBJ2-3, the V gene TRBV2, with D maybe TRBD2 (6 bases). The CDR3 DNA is TGTGCCAGCAGCGCCGGGACTCATAGCACAGATACGCAGTATTTT. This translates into CASSAGTHSTDTQYF.